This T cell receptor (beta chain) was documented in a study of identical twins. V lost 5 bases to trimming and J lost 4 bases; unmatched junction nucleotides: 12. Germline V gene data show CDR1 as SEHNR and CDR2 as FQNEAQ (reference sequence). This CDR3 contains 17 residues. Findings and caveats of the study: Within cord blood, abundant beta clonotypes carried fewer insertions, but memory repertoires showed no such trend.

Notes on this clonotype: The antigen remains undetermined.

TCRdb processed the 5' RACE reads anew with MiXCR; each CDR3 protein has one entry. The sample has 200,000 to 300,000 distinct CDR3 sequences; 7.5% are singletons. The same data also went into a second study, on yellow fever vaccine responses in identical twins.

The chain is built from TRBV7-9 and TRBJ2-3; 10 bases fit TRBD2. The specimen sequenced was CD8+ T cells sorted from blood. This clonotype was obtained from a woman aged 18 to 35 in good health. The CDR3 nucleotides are TGTGCCAGCAGCCACGAAGCGGGAGGGCCAACCTCAGATACGCAGTATTTT. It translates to CASSHEAGGPTSDTQYF.